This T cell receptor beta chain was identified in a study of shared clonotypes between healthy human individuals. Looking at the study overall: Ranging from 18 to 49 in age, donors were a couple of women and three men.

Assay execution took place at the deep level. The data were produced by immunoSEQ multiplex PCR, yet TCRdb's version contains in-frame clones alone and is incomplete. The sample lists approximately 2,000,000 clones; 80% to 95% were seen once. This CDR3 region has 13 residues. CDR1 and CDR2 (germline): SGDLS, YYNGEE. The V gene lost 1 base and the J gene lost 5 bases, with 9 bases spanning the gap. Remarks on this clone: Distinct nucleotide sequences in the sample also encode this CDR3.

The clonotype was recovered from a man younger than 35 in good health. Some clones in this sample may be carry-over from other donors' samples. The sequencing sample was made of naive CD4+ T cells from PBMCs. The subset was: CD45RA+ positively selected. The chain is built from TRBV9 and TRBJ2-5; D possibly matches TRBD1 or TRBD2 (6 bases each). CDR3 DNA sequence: TGTGCCAGCAGCGTAACAGGGAGGGAGACCCAGTACTTC. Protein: CASSVTGRETQYF.